This T cell receptor beta chain was captured in a study of T cells expressing NK-cell markers. For the study at large: Researchers got TCR beta repertoires out of sorted CD3+CD56+NKG2C+, CD3+CD56+NKG2C- and CD3+CD56-NKG2C+ T cells.

With respect to this clonotype: Antigen specificity is unknown.

The CDR3 length is 12 residues. Germline V gene data show CDR1 as SEHNR and CDR2 as FQNEAQ (reference sequence). Study-wide results and limits: Also leading the CD3+CD56-NKG2C+ fraction in a handful of donors were these clonotypes.

TCRdb re-called the 5' RACE reads and gives one entry per CDR3 protein, without DNA. Its clone listing holds 150,000 to 160,000 distinct CDR3 sequences. This receptor was taken from a woman between 50 and 59 years old in good health. The sample was blood T cells: a sorted CD56 or NKG2C T cell subset, CD4+ or CD8+ T cells, or bulk PBMC T cells (not recorded which). The gene calls are TRBV7-9 and TRBJ2-7; TCRdb selects TRBD1, and the lack of DNA leaves this call unchecked. This CDR3 is CASSLQGNEQYF.